This entry is about one T cell receptor beta chain. Its cognate antigen is unknown. Deletions cut 3 bases from V and 4 bases from J, with 11 bases between. Germline V gene sequence: CDR1 WNHNN, CDR2 SYGVQD (reference sequence). The CDR3 totals 14 residues. This specimen belongs to a study of cytomegalovirus exposure and HLA in healthy donors. General study findings and limits: More clonal expansion characterized HLA-associated TCR beta chains than equally common others in a later analysis.

The PCR had 60 Vbeta and 13 Jbeta primers. TCRdb keeps only in-frame clones here, not all; method: immunoSEQ multiplex PCR. The sample carries tens of thousands of clones, 55% to 75% recorded once. The donors, nominally healthy at sampling, likely had unrecorded immune exposures. The chain recombines TRBV10-1 with TRBJ2-3; TRBD1 is a possible D gene (6 bases). This TCR was recovered from a woman in her twenties or thirties in good health and CMV-seronegative. Sequencing was carried out using PBMCs. DNA for the CDR3: TGCGCCAGCAGTGATGGGGGCGGCGCAGATACGCAGTATTTT. It encodes CASSDGGGADTQYF.